The TCR beta chain under discussion was sequenced for a study of cytomegalovirus exposure and HLA in healthy donors. Across the study: Of all 400 or so donors who were genotyped, 81% belonged to the Caucasian-associated ancestry cluster. Overall study findings and caveats: Sequencing likely produced, as an artifact, a cluster of highly shared sequence variants.

Comment on this clone: The antigen remains undetermined.

PCR primers comprised 60 Vbeta and 13 Jbeta primers. Sequencing used immunoSEQ multiplex PCR; TCRdb keeps in-frame clones, though not all of them. The data contain under 300,000 clones, over 70% of them singletons. Germline assignment: CDR1 ENHRY and CDR2 SYGVKD. V was shortened by 0 bases and J by 7 bases, with 15 bases between the two germline ends. The CDR3 is 15 residues long. Specimen: PBMCs. The chain has TRBV10-3 and TRBJ1-1, with no clear D. This TCR was recovered from a woman aged 60-75 years in good health and CMV-seropositive. CDR3 DNA sequence: TGTGCCATCAGTGAGTCTCCCCTGAGGGTCCTTGAAGCTTTCTTT. Its protein is CAISESPLRVLEAFF.